This T cell receptor (beta chain) was sequenced in a study of CD8 T cells in ankylosing spondylitis. This clonotype was picked up many times. Its antigen is not known. Whole-study results and caveats: Both synovial fluid and blood in reactive arthritis had previously been reported to carry some motif variants. Blood from ankylosing spondylitis patients appeared to carry a characteristic roughly 8-variant TCR beta motif. CD8+ disease-linked clones were present at relatively low frequencies in blood. Disease-linked clones were reportedly significantly enriched in matched ankylosing spondylitis synovial fluid.

Construction of TCR beta libraries was performed using quantitative 5'-RACE with molecular barcodes. TCRdb analysed the 5' RACE reads with MiXCR anew, one entry per CDR3 protein. The data show approximately 300,000 distinct CDR3 sequences, approximately 8.2% seen once. The source of this sequence is a male donor with ankylosing spondylitis. The sample comprised blood, either unsorted or a sorted T cell fraction (not recorded which).

The CDR3 here is CASSPRAGVRHTDTQYF. CDR3 in DNA: TGTGCCAGCAGTCCCCGGGCTGGGGTCCGCCACACAGATACGCAGTATTTT. V is TRBV27 and J is TRBJ2-3, with no clear D. Germline V gene sequence: CDR1 MNHEY, CDR2 SMNVEV (reference sequence). V gave up 5 bases and J gave up 2 bases, with 20 bases separating them. The CDR3 sequence is 17 residues long.